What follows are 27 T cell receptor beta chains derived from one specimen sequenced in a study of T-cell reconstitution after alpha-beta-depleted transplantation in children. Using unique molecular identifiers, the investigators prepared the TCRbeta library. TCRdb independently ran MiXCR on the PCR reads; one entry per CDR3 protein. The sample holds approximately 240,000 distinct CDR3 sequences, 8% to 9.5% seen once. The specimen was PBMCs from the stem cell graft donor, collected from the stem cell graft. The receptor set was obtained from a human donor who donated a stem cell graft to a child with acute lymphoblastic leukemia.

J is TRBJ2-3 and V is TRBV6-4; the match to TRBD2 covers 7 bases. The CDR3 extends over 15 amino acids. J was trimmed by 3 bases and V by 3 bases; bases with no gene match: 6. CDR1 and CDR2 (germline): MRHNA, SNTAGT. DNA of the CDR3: TGTGCCAGCAGTGATGCGGGGGACGTAACAGATACGCAGTATTTT. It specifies CASSDAGDVTDTQYF.

The CDR3 region has the DNA TGCAGTGCTGAGATGGGGCGGGGGGCAGGAAGGACCCAGTACTTC. This gives the protein CSAEMGRGAGRTQYF. This rearrangement joins TRBV20-1 to TRBJ2-5; 8 bases match TRBD2. The CDR3 contains 15 residues. CDR1 is DFQATT, CDR2 SNEGSKA, per germline (reference sequence). After removal of 5 bases from V and 7 bases from J, the junction contained 15 bases not matched to a gene.

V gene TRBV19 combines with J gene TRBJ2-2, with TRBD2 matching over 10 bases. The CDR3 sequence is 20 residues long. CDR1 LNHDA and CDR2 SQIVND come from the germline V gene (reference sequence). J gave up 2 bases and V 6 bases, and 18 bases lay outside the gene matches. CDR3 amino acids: CASSTQHNRWTSGNTGELFF. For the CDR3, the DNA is TGTGCCAGTAGCACCCAACACAACCGGTGGACTAGCGGAAACACCGGGGAGCTGTTTTTT.

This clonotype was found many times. The CDR3: CASSLGLLLYGYTF. CDR3 sequence (DNA): TGTGCCAGCAGCCTGGGCCTTCTCCTCTATGGCTACACCTTC. V and J are TRBV11-2 and TRBJ1-2; no clear D gene. The CDR3 consists of 14 residues. Germline V CDR1 and CDR2: SGHAT, FQNNGV. V lost 5 bases to trimming and J lost 4 bases, with 14 bases between them.

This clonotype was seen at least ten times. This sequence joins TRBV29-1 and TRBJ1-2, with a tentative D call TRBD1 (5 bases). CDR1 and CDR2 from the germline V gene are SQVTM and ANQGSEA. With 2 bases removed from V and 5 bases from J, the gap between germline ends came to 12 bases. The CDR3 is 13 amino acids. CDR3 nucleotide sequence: TGCAGCGTTGAACTGGGGGGGGGATATGGCTACACCTTC. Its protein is CSVELGGGYGYTF.

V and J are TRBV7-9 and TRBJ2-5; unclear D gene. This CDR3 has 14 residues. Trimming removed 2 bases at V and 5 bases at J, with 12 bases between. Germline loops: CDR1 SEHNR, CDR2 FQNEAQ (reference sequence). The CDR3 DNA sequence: TGTGCCAGCAGCTTAAATGACTTAGGCGAGACCCAGTACTTC. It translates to CASSLNDLGETQYF.

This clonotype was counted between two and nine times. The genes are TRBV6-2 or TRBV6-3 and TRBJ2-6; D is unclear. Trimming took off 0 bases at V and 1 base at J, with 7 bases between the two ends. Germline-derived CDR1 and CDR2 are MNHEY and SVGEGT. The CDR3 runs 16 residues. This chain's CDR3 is CASSYSKPSGANVLTF. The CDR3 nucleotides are TGTGCCAGCAGTTACTCTAAGCCATCTGGGGCCAACGTCCTGACTTTC.

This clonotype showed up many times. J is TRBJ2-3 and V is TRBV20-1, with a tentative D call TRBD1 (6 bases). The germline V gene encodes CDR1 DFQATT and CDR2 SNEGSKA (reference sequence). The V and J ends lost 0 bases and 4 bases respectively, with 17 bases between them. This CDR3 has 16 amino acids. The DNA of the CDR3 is TGCAGTGCTAGAGAAGATGCCAGGGGACAATCAGATACGCAGTATTTT. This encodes CSAREDARGQSDTQYF.

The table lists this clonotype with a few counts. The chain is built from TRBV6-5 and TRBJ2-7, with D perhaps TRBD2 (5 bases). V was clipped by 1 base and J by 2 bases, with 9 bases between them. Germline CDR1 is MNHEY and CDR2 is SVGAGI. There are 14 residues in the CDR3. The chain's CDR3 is CASSYYEEAYEQYF. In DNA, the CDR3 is TGTGCCAGCAGTTACTATGAGGAGGCCTACGAGCAGTACTTC.

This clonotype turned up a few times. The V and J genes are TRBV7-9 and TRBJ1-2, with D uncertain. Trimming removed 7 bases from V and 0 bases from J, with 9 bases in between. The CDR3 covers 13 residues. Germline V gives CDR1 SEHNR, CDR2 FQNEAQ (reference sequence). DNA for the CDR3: TGTGCCAGCATTTCCGGCGCTAACTATGGCTACACCTTC. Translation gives CASISGANYGYTF.

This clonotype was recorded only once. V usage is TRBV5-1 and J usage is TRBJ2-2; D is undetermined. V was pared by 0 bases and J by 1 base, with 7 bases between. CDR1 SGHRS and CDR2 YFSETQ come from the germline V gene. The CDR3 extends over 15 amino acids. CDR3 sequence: CASSLGVGNTGELFF. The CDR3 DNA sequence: TGCGCCAGCAGCTTGGGGGTAGGGAACACCGGGGAGCTGTTTTTT.

This CDR3 reads CASSPNQGNTQYF. Written as DNA, the CDR3 is TGTGCCAGCAGTCCTAATCAGGGGAATACGCAGTATTTT. This chain links TRBV6-1 with TRBJ2-3, with D perhaps matching TRBD1 (6 bases). The V gene lost 5 bases and the J gene lost 7 bases, with 13 bases spanning the gap. The CDR3 is 13 residues long. CDR1 MNHNS and CDR2 SASEGT come from the germline V gene.

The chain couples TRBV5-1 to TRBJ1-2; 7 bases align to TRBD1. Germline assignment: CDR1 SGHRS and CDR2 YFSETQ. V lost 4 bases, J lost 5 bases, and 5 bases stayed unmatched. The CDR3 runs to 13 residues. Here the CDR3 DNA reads TGCGCCAGCAGCCCGGGACAGTTGTATGGCTACACCTTC. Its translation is CASSPGQLYGYTF.

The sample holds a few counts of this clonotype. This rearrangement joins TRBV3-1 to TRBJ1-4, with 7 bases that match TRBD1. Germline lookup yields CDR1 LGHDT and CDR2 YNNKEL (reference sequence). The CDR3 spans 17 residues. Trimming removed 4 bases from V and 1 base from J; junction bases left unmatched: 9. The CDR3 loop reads CASSPGDRPRTNEKLFF. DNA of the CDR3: TGTGCCAGCAGCCCAGGGGACAGACCTCGAACTAATGAAAAACTGTTTTTT.

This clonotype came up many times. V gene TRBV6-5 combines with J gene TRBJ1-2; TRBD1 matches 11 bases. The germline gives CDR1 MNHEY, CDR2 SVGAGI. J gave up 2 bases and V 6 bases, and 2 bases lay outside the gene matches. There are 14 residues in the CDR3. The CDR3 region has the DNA TGTGCCAGCAGAAGGACAGGGGGCAACTATGGCTACACCTTC. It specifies CASRRTGGNYGYTF.

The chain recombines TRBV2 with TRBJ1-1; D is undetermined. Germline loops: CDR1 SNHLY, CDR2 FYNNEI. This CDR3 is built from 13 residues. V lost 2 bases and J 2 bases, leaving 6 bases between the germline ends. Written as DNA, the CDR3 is TGTGCCAGCAGTGAACTCCGAAACACTGAAGCTTTCTTT. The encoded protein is CASSELRNTEAFF.

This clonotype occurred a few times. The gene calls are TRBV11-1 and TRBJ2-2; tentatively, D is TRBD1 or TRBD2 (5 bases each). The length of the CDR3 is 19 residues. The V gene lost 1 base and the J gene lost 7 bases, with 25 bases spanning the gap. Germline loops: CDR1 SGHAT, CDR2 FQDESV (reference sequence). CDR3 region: CASSLGPTAWGDEGGELFF. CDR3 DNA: TGTGCCAGCAGCTTAGGCCCGACAGCGTGGGGCGATGAGGGCGGGGAGCTGTTTTTT.

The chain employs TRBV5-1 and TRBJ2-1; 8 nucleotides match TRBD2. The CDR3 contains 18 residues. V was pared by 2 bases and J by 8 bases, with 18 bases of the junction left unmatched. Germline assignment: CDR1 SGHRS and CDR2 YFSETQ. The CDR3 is CASSLGASLAVIFDEQFF. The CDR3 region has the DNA TGCGCCAGCAGCTTAGGAGCCTCACTAGCGGTGATTTTCGATGAGCAGTTCTTC. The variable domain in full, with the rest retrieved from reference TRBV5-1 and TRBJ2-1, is KAGVTQTPRYLIKTRGQQVTLSCSPISGHRSVSWYQQTPGQGLQFLFEYFSETQRNKGNFPGRFSGRQFSNSRSEMNVSTLELGDSALYLCASSLGASLAVIFDEQFFGPGTRLTVL.

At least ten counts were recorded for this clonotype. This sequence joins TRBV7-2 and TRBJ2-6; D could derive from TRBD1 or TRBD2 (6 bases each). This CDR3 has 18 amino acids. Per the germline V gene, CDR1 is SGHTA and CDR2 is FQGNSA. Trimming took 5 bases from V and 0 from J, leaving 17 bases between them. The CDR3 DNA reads TGTGCCAGCAGCCCCAGGGGTAGCGGTCTCTCTGGGGCCAACGTCCTGACTTTC. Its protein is CASSPRGSGLSGANVLTF.

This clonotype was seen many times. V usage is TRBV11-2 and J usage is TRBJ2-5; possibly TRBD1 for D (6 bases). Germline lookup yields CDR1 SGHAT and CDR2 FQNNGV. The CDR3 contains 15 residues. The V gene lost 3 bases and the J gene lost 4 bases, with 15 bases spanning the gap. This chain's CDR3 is CASSLTQGVSETQYF. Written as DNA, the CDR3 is TGTGCCAGCAGCTTGACACAGGGTGTATCAGAGACCCAGTACTTC.

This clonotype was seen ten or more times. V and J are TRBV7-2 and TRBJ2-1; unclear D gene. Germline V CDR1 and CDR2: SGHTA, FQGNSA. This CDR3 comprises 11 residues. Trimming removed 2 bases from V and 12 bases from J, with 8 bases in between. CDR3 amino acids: CASSLKLLQFF. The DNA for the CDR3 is TGTGCCAGCAGCTTAAAACTCTTGCAGTTCTTC.

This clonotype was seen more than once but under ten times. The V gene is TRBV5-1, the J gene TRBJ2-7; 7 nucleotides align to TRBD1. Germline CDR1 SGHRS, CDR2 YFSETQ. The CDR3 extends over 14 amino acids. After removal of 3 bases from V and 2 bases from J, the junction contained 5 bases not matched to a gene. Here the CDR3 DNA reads TGCGCCAGCAGCTCGACAGGGACCACCTACGAGCAGTACTTC. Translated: CASSSTGTTYEQYF.

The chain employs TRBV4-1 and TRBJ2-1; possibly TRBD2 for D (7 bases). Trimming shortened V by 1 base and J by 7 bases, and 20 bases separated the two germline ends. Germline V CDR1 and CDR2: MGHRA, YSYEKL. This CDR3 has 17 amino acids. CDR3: CASSQGASGGLGNEQFF. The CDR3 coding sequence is TGCGCCAGCAGCCAAGGGGCTTCGGGGGGCCTGGGAAATGAGCAGTTCTTC.

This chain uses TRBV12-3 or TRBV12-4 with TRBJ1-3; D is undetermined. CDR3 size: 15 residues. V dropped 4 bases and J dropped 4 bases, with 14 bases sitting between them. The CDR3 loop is CASSSRTAIGNTIYF. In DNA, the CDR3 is TGTGCCAGCAGTTCTCGGACGGCCATAGGAAACACCATATATTTT.

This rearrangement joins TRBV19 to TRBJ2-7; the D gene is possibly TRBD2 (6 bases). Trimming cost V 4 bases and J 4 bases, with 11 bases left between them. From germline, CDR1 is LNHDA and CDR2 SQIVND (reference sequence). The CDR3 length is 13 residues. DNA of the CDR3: TGTGCCAGTAGTACTTTAGGGAGGTACGAGCAGTACTTC. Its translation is CASSTLGRYEQYF.

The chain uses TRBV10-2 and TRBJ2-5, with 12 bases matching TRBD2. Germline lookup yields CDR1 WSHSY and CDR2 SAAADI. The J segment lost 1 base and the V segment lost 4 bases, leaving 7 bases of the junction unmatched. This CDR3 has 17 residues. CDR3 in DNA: TGCGCCAGCAGTGCCTCGACTAGCGGGGGTTTCCAAGAGACCCAGTACTTC. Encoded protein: CASSASTSGGFQETQYF.

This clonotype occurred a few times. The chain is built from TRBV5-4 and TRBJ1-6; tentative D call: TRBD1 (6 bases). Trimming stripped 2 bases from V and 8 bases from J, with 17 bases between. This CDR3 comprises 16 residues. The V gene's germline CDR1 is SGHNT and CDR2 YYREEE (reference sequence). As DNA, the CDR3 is TGTGCCAGCAGCTTTTGGGGGCGCCGAAGGGATTCACCCCTCCACTTT. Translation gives CASSFWGRRRDSPLHF.